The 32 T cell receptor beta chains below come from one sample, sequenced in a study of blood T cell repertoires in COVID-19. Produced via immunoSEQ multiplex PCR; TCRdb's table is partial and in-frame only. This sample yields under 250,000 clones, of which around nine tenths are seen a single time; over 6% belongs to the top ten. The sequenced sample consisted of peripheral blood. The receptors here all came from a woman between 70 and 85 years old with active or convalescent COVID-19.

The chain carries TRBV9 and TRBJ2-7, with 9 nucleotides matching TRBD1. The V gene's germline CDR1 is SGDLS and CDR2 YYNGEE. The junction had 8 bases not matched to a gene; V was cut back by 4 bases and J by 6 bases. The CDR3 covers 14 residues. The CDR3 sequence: CASSQTGTGSEQYF. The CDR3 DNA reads TGTGCCAGCAGCCAAACCGGGACAGGGAGCGAGCAGTACTTC.

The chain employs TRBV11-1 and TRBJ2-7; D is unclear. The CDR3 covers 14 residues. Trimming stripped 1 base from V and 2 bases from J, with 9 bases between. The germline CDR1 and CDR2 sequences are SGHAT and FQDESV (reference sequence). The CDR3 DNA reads TGTGCCAGCAGCTTAGGTGTCAATCCCTACGAGCAGTACTTC. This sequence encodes CASSLGVNPYEQYF.

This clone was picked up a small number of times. CDR3 DNA: TGTGCCAGTAGTCGACCTCAGGGCTCTCAGATGGGCAATCAGCCCCAGCATTTT. Translation: CASSRPQGSQMGNQPQHF. The gene calls are TRBV19 and TRBJ1-5, with D perhaps matching TRBD1 (5 bases). Germline V lookup: CDR1 LNHDA, CDR2 SQIVND (reference sequence). Trimming took off 5 bases at V and 2 bases at J, with 22 bases between the two ends. The length of the CDR3 is 18 residues.

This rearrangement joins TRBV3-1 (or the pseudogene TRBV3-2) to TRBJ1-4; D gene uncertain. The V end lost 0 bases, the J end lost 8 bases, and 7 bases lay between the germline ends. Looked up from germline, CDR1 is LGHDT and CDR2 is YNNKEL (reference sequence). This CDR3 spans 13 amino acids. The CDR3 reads CASSQDEAEKLFF. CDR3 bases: TGTGCCAGCAGCCAAGACGAGGCCGAAAAACTGTTTTTT.

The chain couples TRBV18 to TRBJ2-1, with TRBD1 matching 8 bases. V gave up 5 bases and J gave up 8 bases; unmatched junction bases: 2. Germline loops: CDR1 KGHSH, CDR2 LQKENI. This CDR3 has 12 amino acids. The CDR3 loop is CASSKTGDEQFF. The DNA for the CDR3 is TGTGCCAGCTCAAAGACAGGGGATGAGCAGTTCTTC.

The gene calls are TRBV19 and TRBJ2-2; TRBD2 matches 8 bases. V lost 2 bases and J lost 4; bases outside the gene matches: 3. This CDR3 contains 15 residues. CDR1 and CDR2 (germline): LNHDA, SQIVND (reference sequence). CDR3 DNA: TGTGCCAGTAGTATATCTCGGGGGGGCACCGGGGAGCTGTTTTTT. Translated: CASSISRGGTGELFF.

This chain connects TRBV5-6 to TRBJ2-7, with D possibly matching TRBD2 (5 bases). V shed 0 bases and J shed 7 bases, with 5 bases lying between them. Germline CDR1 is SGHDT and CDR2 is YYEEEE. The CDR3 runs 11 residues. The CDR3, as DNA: TGTGCCAGCAGCTTGGGAGGGGAGCAGTACTTC. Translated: CASSLGGEQYF.

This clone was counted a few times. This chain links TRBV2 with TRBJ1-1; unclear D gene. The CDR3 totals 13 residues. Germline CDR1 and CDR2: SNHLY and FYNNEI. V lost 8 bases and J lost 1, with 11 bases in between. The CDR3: CASQRQENTEAFF. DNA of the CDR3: TGTGCCAGCCAACGGCAGGAGAACACTGAAGCTTTCTTT. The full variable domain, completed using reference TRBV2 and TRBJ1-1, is EPEVTQTPSHQVTQMGQEVILRCVPISNHLYFYWYRQILGQKVEFLVSFYNNEISEKSEIFDDQFSVERPDGSNFTLKIRSTKLEDSAMYFCASQRQENTEAFFGQGTRLTVV.

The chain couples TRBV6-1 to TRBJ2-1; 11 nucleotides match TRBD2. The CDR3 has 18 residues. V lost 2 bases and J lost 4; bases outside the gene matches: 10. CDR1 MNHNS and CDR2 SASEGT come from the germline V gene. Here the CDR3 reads CASSESTSGGFSYNEQFF. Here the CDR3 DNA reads TGTGCCAGCAGTGAAAGTACTAGCGGGGGATTTAGTTACAATGAGCAGTTCTTC.

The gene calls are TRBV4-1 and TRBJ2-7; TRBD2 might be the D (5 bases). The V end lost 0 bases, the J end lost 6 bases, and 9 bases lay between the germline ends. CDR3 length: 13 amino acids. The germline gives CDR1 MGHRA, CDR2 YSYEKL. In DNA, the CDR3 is TGCGCCAGCAGCCAAGAATGGGAGCGCGAGCAGTACTTC. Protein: CASSQEWEREQYF.

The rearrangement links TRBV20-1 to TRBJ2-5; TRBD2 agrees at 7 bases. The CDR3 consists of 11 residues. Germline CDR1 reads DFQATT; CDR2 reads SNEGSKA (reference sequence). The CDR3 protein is CAGEGGETQYF. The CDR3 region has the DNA TGCGCCGGGGAGGGTGGAGAGACCCAGTACTTC.

The chain's CDR3 is CATRPGQGNEKLFF. The CDR3 DNA is TGCGCCACCAGGCCGGGACAGGGTAATGAAAAACTGTTTTTT. The chain is built from TRBV5-1 and TRBJ1-4; 9 bases map to TRBD1. This CDR3 region has 14 residues. Germline V CDR1 and CDR2: SGHRS, YFSETQ. The ends lost 9 bases at V and 4 bases at J; junction bases unmatched: 7.

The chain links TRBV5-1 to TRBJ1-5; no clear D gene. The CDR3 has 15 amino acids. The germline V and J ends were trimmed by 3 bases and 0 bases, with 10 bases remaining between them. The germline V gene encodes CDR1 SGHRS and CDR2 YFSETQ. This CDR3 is CASSSGIDSNQPQHF. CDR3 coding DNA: TGCGCCAGCAGCTCTGGCATTGATAGCAATCAGCCCCAGCATTTT. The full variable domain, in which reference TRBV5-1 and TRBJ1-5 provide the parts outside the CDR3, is KAGVTQTPRYLIKTRGQQVTLSCSPISGHRSVSWYQQTPGQGLQFLFEYFSETQRNKGNFPGRFSGRQFSNSRSEMNVSTLELGDSALYLCASSSGIDSNQPQHFGDGTRLSIL.

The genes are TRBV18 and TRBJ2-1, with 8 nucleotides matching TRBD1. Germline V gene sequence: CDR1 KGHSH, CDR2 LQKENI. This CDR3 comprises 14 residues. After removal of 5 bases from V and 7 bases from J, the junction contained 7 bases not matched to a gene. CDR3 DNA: TGTGCCAGCTCAGGCAACAGGGGGAATAATGAGCAGTTCTTC. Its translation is CASSGNRGNNEQFF.

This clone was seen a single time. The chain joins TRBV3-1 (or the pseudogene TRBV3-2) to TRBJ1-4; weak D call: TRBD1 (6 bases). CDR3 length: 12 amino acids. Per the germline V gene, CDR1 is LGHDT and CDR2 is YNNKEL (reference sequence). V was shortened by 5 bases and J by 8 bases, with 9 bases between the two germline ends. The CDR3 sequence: CASSRGGEKLFF. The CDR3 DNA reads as TGTGCCAGCAGCAGGGGGGGAGAAAAACTGTTTTTT.

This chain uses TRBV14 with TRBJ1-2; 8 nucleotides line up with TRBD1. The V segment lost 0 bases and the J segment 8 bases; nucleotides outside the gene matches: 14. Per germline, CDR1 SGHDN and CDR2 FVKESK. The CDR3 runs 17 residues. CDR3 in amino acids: CASSQDGSHRGSRGYTF. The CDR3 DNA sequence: TGTGCCAGCAGCCAAGACGGAAGTCACAGGGGGAGTAGGGGCTACACCTTC.

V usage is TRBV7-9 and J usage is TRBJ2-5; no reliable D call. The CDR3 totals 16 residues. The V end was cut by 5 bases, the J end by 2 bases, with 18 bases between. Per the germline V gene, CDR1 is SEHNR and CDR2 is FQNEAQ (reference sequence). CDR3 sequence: CASSPPGTLLQETQYF. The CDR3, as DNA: TGTGCCAGCAGCCCCCCCGGTACCCTATTACAAGAGACCCAGTACTTC.

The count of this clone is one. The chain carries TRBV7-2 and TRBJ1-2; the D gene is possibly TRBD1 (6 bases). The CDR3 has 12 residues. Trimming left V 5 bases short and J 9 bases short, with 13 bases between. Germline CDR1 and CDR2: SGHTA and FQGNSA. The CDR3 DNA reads TGTGCCAGCAGCCAAAACAGGGATAGCTACACCTTC. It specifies CASSQNRDSYTF.

The CDR3 sequence is CASRLDSEAFF. DNA for the CDR3: TGTGCCAGCAGATTGGACAGTGAAGCTTTCTTT. The chain combines TRBV12-3 or TRBV12-4 with TRBJ1-1; weak D call: TRBD1 (6 bases). V lost 6 bases to trimming and J lost 7 bases, with 9 bases between them. The CDR3 has 11 residues.

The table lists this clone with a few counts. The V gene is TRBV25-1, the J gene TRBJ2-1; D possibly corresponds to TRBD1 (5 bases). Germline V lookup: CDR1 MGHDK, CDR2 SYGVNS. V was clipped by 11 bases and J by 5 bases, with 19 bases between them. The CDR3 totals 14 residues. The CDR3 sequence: CAGTGRGSDNEQFF. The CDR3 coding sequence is TGTGCCGGCACTGGAAGGGGAAGTGACAATGAGCAGTTCTTC.

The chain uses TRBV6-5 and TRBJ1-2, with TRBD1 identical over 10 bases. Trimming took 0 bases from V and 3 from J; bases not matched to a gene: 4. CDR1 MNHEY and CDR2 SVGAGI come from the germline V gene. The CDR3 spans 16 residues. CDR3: CASSYSGTGAYYGYTF. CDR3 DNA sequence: TGTGCCAGCAGTTACTCAGGGACAGGGGCCTACTATGGCTACACCTTC.

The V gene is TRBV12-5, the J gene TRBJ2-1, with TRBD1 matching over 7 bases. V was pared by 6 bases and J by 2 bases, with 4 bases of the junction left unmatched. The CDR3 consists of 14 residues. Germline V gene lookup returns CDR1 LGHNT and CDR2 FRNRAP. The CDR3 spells CASGQGETYNEQFF. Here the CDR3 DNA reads TGTGCTAGTGGGCAGGGGGAAACCTACAATGAGCAGTTCTTC.

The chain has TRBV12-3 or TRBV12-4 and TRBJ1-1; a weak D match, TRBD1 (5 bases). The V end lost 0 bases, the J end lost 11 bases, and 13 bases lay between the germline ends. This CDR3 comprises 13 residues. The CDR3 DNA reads TGTGCCAGCAGTTTAGCGCGGGGACCGGGGGCTTTCTTT. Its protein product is CASSLARGPGAFF.

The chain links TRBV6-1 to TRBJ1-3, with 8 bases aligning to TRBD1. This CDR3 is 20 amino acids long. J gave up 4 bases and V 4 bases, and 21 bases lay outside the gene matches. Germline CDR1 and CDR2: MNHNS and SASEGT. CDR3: CASSGLSTKQGTGGGNTIYF. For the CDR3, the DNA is TGTGCCAGCAGTGGACTCTCGACTAAACAGGGGACAGGTGGGGGAAACACCATATATTTT.

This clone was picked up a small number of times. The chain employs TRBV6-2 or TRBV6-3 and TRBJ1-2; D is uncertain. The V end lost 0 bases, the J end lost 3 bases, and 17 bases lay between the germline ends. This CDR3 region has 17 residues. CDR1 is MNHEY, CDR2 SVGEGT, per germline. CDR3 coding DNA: TGTGCCAGCAGTTACTCGAAAGTCAAACCGGAGGACTATGGCTACACCTTC. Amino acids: CASSYSKVKPEDYGYTF.

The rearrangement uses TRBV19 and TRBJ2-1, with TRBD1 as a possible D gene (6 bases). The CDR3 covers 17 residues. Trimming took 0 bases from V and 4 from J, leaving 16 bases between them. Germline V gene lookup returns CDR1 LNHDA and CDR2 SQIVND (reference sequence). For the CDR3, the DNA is TGTGCCAGTAGTATAGATCTCGAACAGGGAAGATACAATGAGCAGTTCTTC. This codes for CASSIDLEQGRYNEQFF. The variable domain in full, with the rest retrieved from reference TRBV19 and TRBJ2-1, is DGGITQSPKYLFRKEGQNVTLSCEQNLNHDAMYWYRQDPGQGLRLIYYSQIVNDFQKGDIAEGYSVSREKKESFPLTVTSAQKNPTAFYLCASSIDLEQGRYNEQFFGPGTRLTVL.

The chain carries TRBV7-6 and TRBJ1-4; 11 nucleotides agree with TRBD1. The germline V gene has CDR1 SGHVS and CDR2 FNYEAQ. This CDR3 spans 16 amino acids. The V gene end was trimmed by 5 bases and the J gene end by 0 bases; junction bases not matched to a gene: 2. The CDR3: CASSRDRGATNEKLFF. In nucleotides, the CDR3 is TGTGCCAGCAGCCGGGACAGGGGGGCAACTAATGAAAAACTGTTTTTT.

The CDR3 here is CAVRDRGNTEAFF. The CDR3, as DNA: TGTGCCGTCCGGGACAGGGGGAACACTGAAGCTTTCTTT. The chain links TRBV10-3 to TRBJ1-1, with 10 bases identical to TRBD1. The CDR3 runs to 13 residues. Germline V gives CDR1 ENHRY, CDR2 SYGVKD. The ends lost 11 bases at V and 1 base at J; junction bases unmatched: 4.

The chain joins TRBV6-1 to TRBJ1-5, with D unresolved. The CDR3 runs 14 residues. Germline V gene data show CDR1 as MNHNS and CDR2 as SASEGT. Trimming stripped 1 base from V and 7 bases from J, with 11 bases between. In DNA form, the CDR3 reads TGTGCCAGCAGTGAAGGAGGAGGGAGGCAGCCCCAGCATTTT. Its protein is CASSEGGGRQPQHF.

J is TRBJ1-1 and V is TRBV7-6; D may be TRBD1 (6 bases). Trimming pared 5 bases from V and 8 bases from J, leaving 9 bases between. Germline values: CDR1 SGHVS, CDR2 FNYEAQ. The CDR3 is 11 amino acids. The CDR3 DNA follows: TGTGCCAGCAGCGCCGGGACAGAAGCTTTCTTT. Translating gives CASSAGTEAFF.

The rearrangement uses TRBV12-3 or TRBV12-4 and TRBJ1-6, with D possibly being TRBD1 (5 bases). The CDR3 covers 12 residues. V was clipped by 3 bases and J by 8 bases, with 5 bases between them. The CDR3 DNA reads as TGTGCCAGCAGTTTGACAGATTCACCCCTCCACTTT. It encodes CASSLTDSPLHF.

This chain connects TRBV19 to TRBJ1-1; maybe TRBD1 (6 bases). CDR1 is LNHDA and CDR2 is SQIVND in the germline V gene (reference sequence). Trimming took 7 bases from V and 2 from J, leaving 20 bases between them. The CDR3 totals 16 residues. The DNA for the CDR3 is TGTGCCAGTACCCCGCCGGGGGGCGCGGTTAACACTGAAGCTTTCTTT. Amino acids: CASTPPGGAVNTEAFF.